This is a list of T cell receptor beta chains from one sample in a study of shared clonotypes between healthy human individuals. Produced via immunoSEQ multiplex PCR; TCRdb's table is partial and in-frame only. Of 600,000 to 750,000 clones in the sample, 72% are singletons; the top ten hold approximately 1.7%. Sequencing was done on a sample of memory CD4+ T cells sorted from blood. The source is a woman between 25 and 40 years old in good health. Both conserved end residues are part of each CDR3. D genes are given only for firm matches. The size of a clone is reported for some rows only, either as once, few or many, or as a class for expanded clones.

CDR3: CASRRQASSGNTIYF
DNA: TGTGCCAGCCGACGACAGGCCTCCTCTGGAAACACCATATATTTT
D: .
size: .
V: TRBV27
J: TRBJ1-3

CDR3: CASSANFPKPPYGYTF
DNA: TGTGCCAGCAGTGCCAATTTCCCAAAGCCCCCTTATGGCTACACCTTC
D: .
size: .
V: TRBV28
J: TRBJ1-2

CDR3: CASSSNNYGYTF
DNA: TGCGCCAGCAGCTCAAATAACTATGGCTACACCTTC
D: .
size: .
V: TRBV5-1
J: TRBJ1-2

CDR3: CASSSQGFDTQYF
DNA: TGTGCCAGCAGCTCGCAGGGTTTCGATACGCAGTATTTT
D: .
size: .
V: TRBV5-5
J: TRBJ2-3

CDR3: CASSFQGGGFHNEQFF
DNA: TGTGCCAGCAGTTTTCAAGGGGGCGGGTTCCACAATGAGCAGTTCTTC
D: TRBD1
size: .
V: TRBV25-1
J: TRBJ2-1

CDR3: CASSQDFSGELFF
DNA: TGTGCCAGCAGCCAAGACTTCAGCGGGGAGCTGTTTTTT
D: .
size: once
V: TRBV16
J: TRBJ2-2

CDR3: CASSLSGSGGSGELFF
DNA: TGTGCCAGCAGCTTAAGCGGGAGTGGTGGGTCCGGGGAGCTGTTTTTT
D: TRBD2
size: .
V: TRBV7-6
J: TRBJ2-2

CDR3: CASWETGHAFF
DNA: TGCGCCAGCTGGGAGACAGGACACGCTTTCTTT
D: .
size: .
V: TRBV5-1
J: TRBJ1-1

CDR3: CASSFDRDNEQFF
DNA: TGTGCCAGCAGCTTCGACAGAGACAATGAGCAGTTCTTC
D: .
size: .
V: TRBV11-2
J: TRBJ2-1

CDR3: CASSLYGKTFF
DNA: TGTGCCAGCAGTTTATATGGAAAGACTTTCTTT
D: .
size: .
V: TRBV27
J: TRBJ1-1

CDR3: CASSPKGSGDFLKETQYF
DNA: TGTGCCAGCAGCCCTAAGGGGTCCGGGGACTTCCTTAAAGAGACCCAGTACTTC
D: .
size: .
V: TRBV7-2
J: TRBJ2-5

CDR3: CASSLSDTEAFF
DNA: TGTGCCAGCAGTTTGAGTGACACTGAAGCTTTCTTT
D: .
size: .
V: TRBV28
J: TRBJ1-1

CDR3: CASSIVRFKGYTF
DNA: TGTGCCAGTAGTATCGTTCGGTTTAAGGGCTACACCTTC
D: .
size: .
V: TRBV19
J: TRBJ1-2

CDR3: CASSLYSGEGGDTQYF
DNA: TGCGCCAGCAGCTTATATTCGGGGGAGGGTGGAGATACGCAGTATTTT
D: TRBD2
size: few
V: TRBV5-1
J: TRBJ2-3

CDR3: CSVASWQSSYNEQFF
DNA: TGCAGCGTTGCGTCATGGCAGAGCTCCTACAATGAGCAGTTCTTC
D: .
size: .
V: TRBV29-1
J: TRBJ2-1

CDR3: CSVEKGARGTEAFF
DNA: TGCAGCGTTGAAAAGGGGGCGCGAGGGACTGAAGCTTTCTTT
D: TRBD1
size: .
V: TRBV29-1
J: TRBJ1-1

CDR3: CASSSPSTGSNYGYTF
DNA: TGTGCCAGCAGTTCACCCTCGACAGGATCTAACTATGGCTACACCTTC
D: .
size: .
V: TRBV28
J: TRBJ1-2

CDR3: CASSKTGSGNTIYF
DNA: TGTGCCAGCAGCAAAACTGGCTCTGGAAACACCATATATTTT
D: .
size: .
V: TRBV5-8
J: TRBJ1-3

CDR3: CACAMGGQGYGYTF
DNA: TGTGCCTGCGCCATGGGGGGGCAGGGGTATGGCTACACCTTC
D: .
size: few
V: TRBV30
J: TRBJ1-2

CDR3: CASSPLAGDRETQYF
DNA: TGTGCCAGCTCACCACTAGCGGGAGACCGGGAGACCCAGTACTTC
D: TRBD2
size: .
V: TRBV18
J: TRBJ2-5

CDR3: CASSVGVDTGNTQYF
DNA: TGTGCCAGCAGTGTGGGAGTTGACACTGGAAATACGCAGTATTTT
D: .
size: few
V: TRBV6-4
J: TRBJ2-3

CDR3: CASSRLGQGGEKLFF
DNA: TGCGCCAGCAGCAGACTTGGACAGGGAGGCGAAAAACTGTTTTTT
D: TRBD1
size: .
V: TRBV5-1
J: TRBJ1-4

CDR3: CASSTGKDTEAFF
DNA: TGTGCCAGCTCAACAGGGAAGGACACTGAAGCTTTCTTT
D: .
size: .
V: TRBV18
J: TRBJ1-1

CDR3: CASSRGRETQYF
DNA: TGTGCCAGCAGCAGGGGGCGAGAGACCCAGTACTTC
D: .
size: .
V: TRBV21-1
J: TRBJ2-5

CDR3: CASSTPRGGRAHEQFF
DNA: TGTGCCAGCAGCACCCCGAGGGGCGGGAGAGCCCATGAGCAGTTCTTC
D: TRBD2
size: .
V: TRBV11-2
J: TRBJ2-1